Listed here are 9 T cell receptor beta chains from one sample, sequenced in a study of radiation and T cells in renal cell carcinoma. Only in-frame clones appear in the TCRdb table, and some are missing; sequencing was by immunoSEQ multiplex PCR. The sample has some 70,000 clones, roughly 82% seen once; the top ten hold approximately 6%. Time point indicated: blood 2 weeks post-SBRT. Treatment denoted: 15 Gy SBRT to primary tumor, nephrectomy 4 weeks later. Sample: blood, taken from a patient whose treatment included radiotherapy and nephrectomy. Receptors originate from a man aged 60 to 69 with renal cell carcinoma.

The V gene is TRBV10-2, the J gene TRBJ1-5; D may be TRBD1 (5 bases). Germline lookup yields CDR1 WSHSY and CDR2 SAAADI. Between the trimmed V and J ends, which lost 0 bases and 4 bases, there was a span of 10 bases. CDR3 length equals 15 residues. The CDR3: CASSESRAGNQPQHF. CDR3 sequence (DNA): TGCGCCAGCAGTGAGTCTCGGGCAGGGAATCAGCCCCAGCATTTT.

The chain uses TRBV27 and TRBJ2-1, with 12 positions matching TRBD2. Looked up from germline, CDR1 is MNHEY and CDR2 is SMNVEV (reference sequence). The CDR3 extends over 16 amino acids. J gave up 3 bases and V 8 bases, and 8 bases lay outside the gene matches. The CDR3 protein is CASGYSTSGSYNEQFF. The CDR3, as DNA: TGTGCCAGCGGCTATTCGACTAGCGGGAGCTACAATGAGCAGTTCTTC.

This CDR3 reads CASSAPMGNTEAFF. CDR3 nucleotides: TGTGCCAGCAGCGCTCCCATGGGGAACACTGAAGCTTTCTTT. The rearrangement links TRBV4-2 to TRBJ1-1; no definite D call. This CDR3 has 14 amino acids. The germline CDR1 and CDR2 sequences are LGHNA and YNFKEQ. Trimming shortened V by 5 bases and J by 1 base, and 11 bases separated the two germline ends.

CDR3 in amino acids: CASSYSTSGKETQYF. The CDR3, as DNA: TGTGCCAGCAGTTACTCGACTAGCGGGAAAGAGACCCAGTACTTC. This rearrangement joins TRBV6-9 to TRBJ2-5; 11 bases match TRBD2. The length of the CDR3 is 15 residues. The germline V gene encodes CDR1 MNHGY and CDR2 SVAAGI. The V gene end was trimmed by 3 bases and the J gene end by 3 bases; junction bases not matched to a gene: 3.

The sample holds a few counts of this clone. This chain uses TRBV9 with TRBJ2-1, with 11 bases aligning to TRBD2. The CDR3 sequence is 19 residues long. J lost 0 bases, V lost 2 bases, and 10 bases had no gene match. The V gene's germline CDR1 is SGDLS and CDR2 YYNGEE. The CDR3 sequence is CASSVGLAASLSSYNEQFF. For the CDR3, the DNA is TGTGCCAGCAGCGTGGGACTAGCGGCTTCATTGAGCTCCTACAATGAGCAGTTCTTC. The full variable domain, rest sourced from reference TRBV9 and TRBJ2-1, is DSGVTQTPKHLITATGQRVTLRCSPRSGDLSVYWYQQSLDQGLQFLIQYYNGEERAKGNILERFSAQQFPDLHSELNLSSLELGDSALYFCASSVGLAASLSSYNEQFFGPGTRLTVL.

This clone was observed a handful of times. The CDR3 bases are TGTGCCAGCAGCTTTTCACAGGGAATACAGGAAAAACTGTTTTTT. As protein: CASSFSQGIQEKLFF. This sequence joins TRBV11-2 and TRBJ1-4; a possible D gene is TRBD1 (6 bases). The V and J ends lost 3 bases and 8 bases respectively, with 16 bases between them. From germline, CDR1 is SGHAT and CDR2 FQNNGV. This CDR3 has 15 amino acids.

The rearrangement joins TRBV5-4 to TRBJ2-2; 8 bases match TRBD2. CDR1 and CDR2 from the germline V gene are SGHNT and YYREEE (reference sequence). V lost 4 bases, J lost 7 bases, and 12 bases stayed unmatched. The CDR3 has 16 amino acids. The CDR3 sequence is CASSPMIAGSGGELFF. The DNA for the CDR3 is TGTGCCAGCAGCCCGATGATAGCGGGATCGGGCGGGGAGCTGTTTTTT.

This clone was seen only once. The V and J genes are TRBV4-2 and TRBJ2-7, with TRBD2 identical over 8 bases. CDR1 is LGHNA, CDR2 YNFKEQ, per germline. V lost 1 base and J lost 3; bases outside the gene matches: 5. The CDR3 sequence is 15 residues long. CDR3: CASSQASSGLYEQYF. In DNA, the CDR3 is TGTGCCAGCAGCCAAGCCTCTAGCGGGCTCTACGAGCAGTACTTC.

The V and J genes are TRBV28 and TRBJ1-3; D gene uncertain. The CDR3 consists of 13 residues. The germline V gene has CDR1 MDHEN and CDR2 SYDVKM. Deletions cut 4 bases from V and 0 bases from J, with 4 bases between. The CDR3 nucleotides read TGTGCCAGCAGTTCTAACTCTGGAAACACCATATATTTT. Protein sequence: CASSSNSGNTIYF.